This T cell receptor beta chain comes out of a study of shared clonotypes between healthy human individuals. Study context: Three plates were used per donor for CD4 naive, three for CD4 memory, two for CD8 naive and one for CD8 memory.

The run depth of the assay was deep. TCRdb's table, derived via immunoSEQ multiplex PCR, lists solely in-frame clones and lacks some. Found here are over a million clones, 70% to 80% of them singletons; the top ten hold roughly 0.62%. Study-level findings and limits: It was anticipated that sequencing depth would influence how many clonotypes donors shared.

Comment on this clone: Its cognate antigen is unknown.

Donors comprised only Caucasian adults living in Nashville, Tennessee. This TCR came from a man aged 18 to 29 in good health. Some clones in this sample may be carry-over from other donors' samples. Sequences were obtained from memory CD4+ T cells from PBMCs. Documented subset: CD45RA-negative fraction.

This CDR3 is CASSLSQGWNTGELFF. CDR3 sequence (DNA): TGTGCCAGCAGCTTGTCACAGGGGTGGAACACCGGGGAGCTGTTTTTT. The V and J genes are TRBV5-4 and TRBJ2-2; 7 bases match TRBD1. This CDR3 spans 16 amino acids. Germline CDR1 SGHNT, CDR2 YYREEE (reference sequence). The J segment lost 1 base and the V segment lost 1 base, leaving 4 bases of the junction unmatched. Full variable domain (rest looked up from reference TRBV5-4 and TRBJ2-2): ETGVTQSPTHLIKTRGQQVTLRCSSQSGHNTVSWYQQALGQGPQFIFQYYREEENGRGNFPPRFSGLQFPNYSSELNVNALELDDSALYLCASSLSQGWNTGELFFGEGSRLTVL.